The 7 T cell receptor beta chains below all came from one sample that was sequenced in a study of beta chain features in type 1 diabetes. Expressed TCRB transcripts were sequenced because the isolated RNA had all been reverse transcribed beforehand. TCRdb's table, derived via immunoSEQ multiplex PCR, lists solely in-frame clones and lacks some. The table records 900,000 or so clones, roughly 16% of them present only once. The specimen sequenced was naive CD4+ T cells from blood. These receptors came from a woman between 18 and 29 years old in good health.

This chain uses TRBV4-3 with TRBJ2-7, with 7 bases fitting TRBD2. The V and J ends lost 1 base and 1 base, in that order; junction bases with no gene match: 1. CDR1 LGHNA and CDR2 YSLEER come from the germline V gene. The CDR3 totals 14 residues. The CDR3 DNA reads TGCGCCAGCAGCCAAGGACTAGCTTCCTACGAGCAGTACTTC. Its translation: CASSQGLASYEQYF.

This clone occurred a few times. The chain recombines TRBV5-1 with TRBJ2-1; D is ambiguous. Trimming shortened V by 0 bases and J by 9 bases, and 10 bases separated the two germline ends. CDR3 length equals 13 residues. From germline, CDR1 is SGHRS and CDR2 YFSETQ. The CDR3 spells CASSLARVSEQFF. Here the CDR3 DNA reads TGCGCCAGCAGCTTGGCACGGGTCAGTGAGCAGTTCTTC.

The chain recombines TRBV6-5 with TRBJ2-7, with D perhaps assigned TRBD1 or TRBD2 (5 bases each). V was shortened by 3 bases and J by 5 bases, with 14 bases between the two germline ends. Per the germline V gene, CDR1 is MNHEY and CDR2 is SVGAGI. This CDR3 is 14 amino acids long. The DNA of the CDR3 is TGTGCCAGCAGTTATAGAGGGGTATCCCACGAGCAGTACTTC. It yields the protein CASSYRGVSHEQYF.

This clone was seen more than once but under ten times. The rearrangement uses TRBV6-1 and TRBJ2-2; 13 nucleotides match TRBD2. Germline CDR1 reads MNHNS; CDR2 reads SASEGT. CDR3 length equals 16 residues. The J segment lost 6 bases and the V segment lost 4 bases, leaving 5 bases of the junction unmatched. The CDR3 DNA follows: TGTGCCAGCAGTGGGACTAGCGGGAGTATCGCCGGGGAGCTGTTTTTT. Its protein product is CASSGTSGSIAGELFF.

The sample holds a few counts of this clone. The chain employs TRBV10-3 and TRBJ2-1, with TRBD2 identical over 11 bases. V was clipped by 10 bases and J by 7 bases; unmatched bases: 9. The CDR3 extends over 14 amino acids. Germline assignment: CDR1 ENHRY and CDR2 SYGVKD. This chain's CDR3 is CASNLAGGPNEQFF. The DNA of the CDR3 is TGTGCCAGTAATTTAGCGGGAGGGCCTAATGAGCAGTTCTTC.

This clone was seen more than once but under ten times. The chain uses TRBV5-4 and TRBJ2-1; D might be TRBD1 (6 bases). V dropped 4 bases and J dropped 10 bases, with 12 bases sitting between them. The CDR3 has 12 amino acids. From germline, CDR1 is SGHNT and CDR2 YYREEE (reference sequence). CDR3 sequence reads: CASSRSGTEQFF. CDR3 nucleotide sequence: TGTGCCAGCAGCCGGTCCGGGACAGAGCAGTTCTTC.

This clone has a handful of counts. The V call is TRBV28, the J call TRBJ1-1, with no clear D. The CDR3 extends over 14 amino acids. Germline V gene sequence: CDR1 MDHEN, CDR2 SYDVKM. Trimming took off 6 bases at V and 1 base at J, with 12 bases between the two ends. The CDR3 spells CASSRKARNTEAFF. CDR3 coding DNA: TGTGCCAGCAGCCGAAAGGCCCGGAACACTGAAGCTTTCTTT.